The clone carrying this T cell receptor beta chain has just a few counts. The data originate from a study of beta chain features in type 1 diabetes. What was sequenced were expressed TCRB transcripts, since all of the isolated RNA had been reverse transcribed. Clones were sequenced by immunoSEQ multiplex PCR, and TCRdb holds only the in-frame ones, with some missing. The sample gives hundreds of thousands of clones, roughly 10% of which show up once; 0.045% to 0.05% is in the top ten. Germline loops: CDR1 SGHRS, CDR2 YFSETQ. This CDR3 spans 15 amino acids. With V trimmed by 4 bases and J by 4 bases, 7 bases remained unmatched.

The sequenced sample was naive CD4+ T cells from blood. The chain uses TRBV5-1 and TRBJ2-1, with 8 nucleotides matching TRBD2. The clonotype was recovered from a woman between 18 and 30 years old in good health. The CDR3, as DNA: TGCGCCAGCAGCCCCACTAGCGGAGCGTACAATGAGCAGTTCTTC. As protein: CASSPTSGAYNEQFF. Full variable domain (rest looked up from reference TRBV5-1 and TRBJ2-1): KAGVTQTPRYLIKTRGQQVTLSCSPISGHRSVSWYQQTPGQGLQFLFEYFSETQRNKGNFPGRFSGRQFSNSRSEMNVSTLELGDSALYLCASSPTSGAYNEQFFGPGTRLTVL.